These 30 T cell receptor beta chains originate from one sample sequenced in a study of resident and recirculating memory T cells in vitiligo (dated by TCRdb to the late 2010s). Library preparation employed the immunoSEQ multiplex PCR assay. Imported from immuneACCESS, the table was reduced by TCRdb to in-frame sequences with V and J called. These copies leave out some clones; in studies compared against another copy, an unresolved V gene accounts for under half, and the cause of the remainder is not known. The sample contains about 76,000 clones, under 95% of them found a single time. The ten largest clones represent 5% of the sample. Sequenced: blood. The receptors here all came from a male donor with vitiligo.

Turning to this clone: At the DNA level, this CDR3 is encoded by other sequences in the same sample as well. The V gene is TRBV7-3, the J gene TRBJ2-1; 13 positions agree with TRBD2. Unmatched junction bases numbered 1, after V lost 4 bases and J lost 4 bases. Germline assignment: CDR1 SGHTA and CDR2 FQGTGA. The CDR3 runs 15 residues. CDR3 in DNA: TGTGCCAGCAGCTCGGGACTAGCGGGGTACAATGAGCAGTTCTTC. Translation gives CASSSGLAGYNEQFF.

This sequence joins TRBV30 and TRBJ2-2; tentatively, D is TRBD1 (6 bases). The CDR3 is made up of 14 amino acids. Looked up from germline, CDR1 is GTSNPN and CDR2 is SVGIG (reference sequence). V was clipped by 4 bases and J by 2 bases, with 11 bases between them. The DNA of the CDR3 is TGTGCCTGGAATCTGGGGACAAACACCGGGGAGCTGTTTTTT. This encodes CAWNLGTNTGELFF.

V and J are TRBV2 and TRBJ1-1; D is unresolved. V was trimmed by 6 bases and J by 5 bases, leaving 13 bases between them. The CDR3 is 13 residues long. Germline V gene data show CDR1 as SNHLY and CDR2 as FYNNEI. CDR3 coding DNA: TGTGCCAGCAGCCGGGGAGGACTAACTGAAGCTTTCTTT. Its protein product is CASSRGGLTEAFF.

CDR3 protein: CASSHLAGGHGNEQFF. The CDR3 DNA sequence: TGCGCCAGCAGCCACTTAGCGGGAGGCCACGGCAATGAGCAGTTCTTC. This chain connects TRBV4-1 to TRBJ2-1, with 10 bases that match TRBD2. Losses at the gene ends were 3 bases for V and 6 bases for J; bases not matched to a gene: 8. Germline V gene lookup returns CDR1 MGHRA and CDR2 YSYEKL. The CDR3 is 16 amino acids.

This chain joins TRBV7-2 and TRBJ2-2; possibly TRBD2 for D (5 bases). Trimming pared 5 bases from V and 1 base from J, leaving 14 bases between. Germline V gives CDR1 SGHTA, CDR2 FQGNSA. The CDR3 spans 16 residues. CDR3 loop: CASSPEVWRNTGELFF. CDR3 nucleotides: TGTGCCAGCAGCCCGGAGGTGTGGCGGAACACCGGGGAGCTGTTTTTT.

The V call is TRBV2, the J call TRBJ2-7; 11 positions agree with TRBD1. Trimming removed 5 bases from V and 7 bases from J; junction bases left unmatched: 10. Germline V gene lookup returns CDR1 SNHLY and CDR2 FYNNEI. CDR3 length: 15 residues. CDR3 DNA sequence: TGTGCCAGCAGTAGACGGGACAGGGGGGATATGGAGCAGTACTTC. Residues: CASSRRDRGDMEQYF.

V usage is TRBV6-5 and J usage is TRBJ2-7; 7 bases map to TRBD1. The junction had 6 bases not matched to a gene; V was cut back by 7 bases and J by 0 bases. This CDR3 contains 14 residues. From germline, CDR1 is MNHEY and CDR2 SVGAGI. CDR3 region: CASTPYRGSYEQYF. The CDR3 DNA reads TGTGCCAGCACCCCTTACAGGGGCTCCTACGAGCAGTACTTC.

This clone has a single count. One junction end disagrees with the germline gene, perhaps due to a read error. V gene TRBV5-4 combines with J gene TRBJ2-7, with TRBD1 matching 12 bases. Germline CDR1 and CDR2: SGHNT and YYREEE (reference sequence). The CDR3 is made up of 12 amino acids. CDR3 in amino acids: CASRRDRGPLNF. The CDR3 DNA follows: TGTGCCAGCAGGAGGGACAGGGGGCCATTAAACTTC.

The V gene is TRBV4-2, the J gene TRBJ2-3; D might be TRBD2 (5 bases). Trimming took off 2 bases at V and 6 bases at J, with 6 bases between the two ends. CDR1 and CDR2 (germline): LGHNA, YNFKEQ. The CDR3 covers 12 residues. The CDR3 bases are TGTGCCAGCAGCCAAACGGGGGATACGCAGTATTTT. It specifies CASSQTGDTQYF.

This chain joins TRBV4-2 and TRBJ1-4, with D maybe TRBD1 (5 bases). CDR1 and CDR2 (germline): LGHNA, YNFKEQ. This CDR3 region has 15 residues. Trimming removed 0 bases at V and 5 bases at J, with 10 bases between. CDR3 coding DNA: TGTGCCAGCAGCCAAGATGTACAGGTCAATGAAAAACTGTTTTTT. This translates into CASSQDVQVNEKLFF.

This clone was seen a single time. The V call is TRBV29-1, the J call TRBJ2-1; 9 bases are a match to TRBD2. Germline V gene lookup returns CDR1 SQVTM and CDR2 ANQGSEA. CDR3 length: 16 amino acids. The J segment lost 4 bases and the V segment lost 4 bases, leaving 11 bases of the junction unmatched. The CDR3 loop reads CSVVLPGREGYNEQFF. As DNA, the CDR3 is TGCAGCGTTGTTTTACCAGGGCGGGAGGGGTACAATGAGCAGTTCTTC.

This clone appeared a few times. The chain couples TRBV11-2 to TRBJ2-2; D remains ambiguous. This CDR3 spans 15 amino acids. Germline V gene sequence: CDR1 SGHAT, CDR2 FQNNGV. The V gene lost 2 bases and the J gene lost 3 bases, with 10 bases spanning the gap. In DNA, the CDR3 is TGTGCCAGCAGCTTAACCCAGGCCTACACCGGGGAGCTGTTTTTT. Residues: CASSLTQAYTGELFF.

This sequence joins TRBV7-9 and TRBJ2-1; a possible D gene is TRBD2 (5 bases). CDR3 size: 14 residues. Germline V gene lookup returns CDR1 SEHNR and CDR2 FQNEAQ (reference sequence). Between the trimmed V and J ends, which lost 3 bases and 8 bases, there was a span of 14 bases. The CDR3 DNA is TGTGCCAGCAGCTTTTCCAAGGAGGTCGATGAGCAGTTCTTC. This gives the protein CASSFSKEVDEQFF.

The chain has TRBV10-3 and TRBJ2-7, with D possibly being TRBD2 (5 bases). V was pared by 2 bases and J by 3 bases, with 14 bases between. Germline CDR1 is ENHRY and CDR2 is SYGVKD. CDR3 size: 15 residues. CDR3 nucleotide sequence: TGTGCCATCAGTGAGGGAAGGACTCGTATCTACGAGCAGTACTTC. Translation gives CAISEGRTRIYEQYF.

V and J are TRBV11-3 and TRBJ2-3, with D perhaps TRBD2 (5 bases). Germline V gene lookup returns CDR1 SGHNT and CDR2 YENEEA. Trimming shortened V by 3 bases and J by 2 bases, and 9 bases separated the two germline ends. CDR3 length equals 14 residues. The CDR3 nucleotides are TGTGCCAGCAGCTTGACTACCTCCACAGATACGCAGTATTTT. It is translated as CASSLTTSTDTQYF.

This chain joins TRBV13 and TRBJ1-3; possibly TRBD1 for D (6 bases). Trimming took off 7 bases at V and 0 bases at J, with 13 bases between the two ends. CDR3 size: 15 residues. Germline V gene sequence: CDR1 PRHDT, CDR2 FYEKMQ (reference sequence). This CDR3 is CASTAGQNSGNTIYF. The CDR3 DNA reads TGTGCCAGCACCGCCGGACAGAACTCTGGAAACACCATATATTTT.

The V and J genes are TRBV12-2 and TRBJ2-1; the table's D gene call, TRBD2, was not cross checked with the DNA. TRBV12-2 is an annotated pseudogene. This CDR3 is built from 15 residues. The CDR3 loop reads CASRLPGLVIYEQFF. CDR3 in DNA: TGTGCAAGTCGCCTACCGGGACTAGTGATCTATGAGCAGTTCTTC.

The rearrangement joins TRBV4-3 to TRBJ2-3, with 10 bases matching TRBD2. This CDR3 spans 17 amino acids. V shed 2 bases and J 4 bases; nucleotides not matched to a gene: 9. Germline V gene sequence: CDR1 LGHNA, CDR2 YSLEER. The CDR3 sequence: CASSQQLAGEGADTQYF. CDR3 DNA sequence: TGCGCCAGCAGCCAACAGCTAGCGGGAGAGGGGGCAGATACGCAGTATTTT.

This sequence joins TRBV7-8 and TRBJ2-3, with TRBD2 as a possible D gene (7 bases). Trimming cost V 5 bases and J 2 bases, with 20 bases left between them. CDR1 is SGHVS and CDR2 is FQNEAQ in the germline V gene. This CDR3 spans 17 amino acids. Written as DNA, the CDR3 is TGTGCCAGCAGCGGAGGGAGGGGGACGGAATACACAGATACGCAGTATTTT. Protein sequence: CASSGGRGTEYTDTQYF.

This clone was detected only a few times. The chain joins TRBV2 to TRBJ1-5; D gene uncertain. The CDR3 has 12 amino acids. The V gene's germline CDR1 is SNHLY and CDR2 FYNNEI. V gave up 2 bases and J gave up 6 bases, with 5 bases separating them. In DNA form, the CDR3 reads TGTGCCAGCAGTGAATCTCGTCAGCCCCAGCATTTT. This sequence encodes CASSESRQPQHF. Full variable domain (rest looked up from reference TRBV2 and TRBJ1-5): EPEVTQTPSHQVTQMGQEVILRCVPISNHLYFYWYRQILGQKVEFLVSFYNNEISEKSEIFDDQFSVERPDGSNFTLKIRSTKLEDSAMYFCASSESRQPQHFGDGTRLSIL.

The chain is built from TRBV10-3 and TRBJ2-7; maybe TRBD2 (5 bases). Trimming stripped 3 bases from V and 5 bases from J, with 17 bases between. The CDR3 is 15 amino acids. CDR1 and CDR2 (germline): ENHRY, SYGVKD. CDR3 in amino acids: CAISDMERLGNEQYF. CDR3 DNA sequence: TGTGCCATCAGTGATATGGAGCGGCTCGGGAACGAGCAGTACTTC.

V gene TRBV27 combines with J gene TRBJ1-2; 7 bases map to TRBD1. Germline V gene sequence: CDR1 MNHEY, CDR2 SMNVEV (reference sequence). The CDR3 loop spans 15 amino acids. Trimming at V came to 3 bases and at J to 7 bases, leaving 11 bases not matched to a gene. The CDR3 sequence: CASSFLATGSGGYTF. CDR3 coding DNA: TGTGCCAGCAGTTTCCTAGCGACAGGGTCGGGTGGCTACACCTTC.

The V gene is TRBV2, the J gene TRBJ1-1; D unclear. The germline V and J ends were trimmed by 3 bases and 0 bases, with 17 bases remaining between them. The CDR3 has 17 residues. The germline gives CDR1 SNHLY, CDR2 FYNNEI. The CDR3 nucleotides read TGTGCCAGCAGTGAGGGCCAGAGCTCCCGATTGAACACTGAAGCTTTCTTT. Translation gives CASSEGQSSRLNTEAFF.

This clone has just one count. The chain has TRBV18 and TRBJ1-2, with 8 bases lining up with TRBD1. V shed 3 bases and J 3 bases; nucleotides not matched to a gene: 3. This CDR3 contains 14 residues. The germline V gene encodes CDR1 KGHSH and CDR2 LQKENI. CDR3 coding DNA: TGTGCCAGCTCACCGACAGGGGATCACTATGGCTACACCTTC. It codes for CASSPTGDHYGYTF.

The chain has TRBV2 and TRBJ1-2; 10 bases align to TRBD1. Looked up from germline, CDR1 is SNHLY and CDR2 is FYNNEI. The CDR3 runs to 15 residues. With 5 bases clipped from V and 4 bases from J, the junction kept 7 bases outside the gene matches. Written as DNA, the CDR3 is TGTGCCAGCAGTCCCGGGACAGGGGAAGTCTATGGCTACACCTTC. Translating it yields CASSPGTGEVYGYTF.

The sample holds one count of this clone. This chain uses TRBV11-3 with TRBJ2-7, with 11 bases identical to TRBD1. The CDR3 runs 14 residues. Losses at the gene ends were 9 bases for V and 6 bases for J; bases not matched to a gene: 10. Germline assignment: CDR1 SGHNT and CDR2 YENEEA. CDR3 DNA sequence: TGTGCCAGTAGAAACCCGGGACAGGGGGTCGAGCAGTACTTC. Translated: CASRNPGQGVEQYF.

The rearrangement joins TRBV18 to TRBJ1-4, with D tentatively TRBD1 (6 bases). Germline-derived CDR1 and CDR2 are KGHSH and LQKENI. V lost 3 bases and J 7 bases, leaving 15 bases between the germline ends. The CDR3 extends over 15 amino acids. The CDR3 bases are TGTGCCAGCTCACCTCTTAGGGGGTTCAGTGAAAAACTGTTTTTT. Its translation: CASSPLRGFSEKLFF.

The chain carries TRBV19 and TRBJ2-7; the D gene is possibly TRBD1 (7 bases). With 4 bases removed from V and 0 bases from J, the gap between germline ends came to 19 bases. CDR3 size: 17 residues. Germline V gene sequence: CDR1 LNHDA, CDR2 SQIVND (reference sequence). CDR3 sequence (DNA): TGTGCCAGTAGTAGAGGGGGGATCGGGACAGACTCCTACGAGCAGTACTTC. It encodes CASSRGGIGTDSYEQYF.

In its sample, this clone was seen once. This chain uses TRBV30 with TRBJ2-5, with D uncertain. The J call may be in error: the DNA end matches TRBJ2-7 better. The CDR3 is made up of 13 amino acids. Germline CDR1 is GTSNPN and CDR2 is SVGIG (reference sequence). CDR3 protein: CAWSVTVGYEQYF. CDR3 coding DNA: TGTGCCTGGAGTGTAACAGTAGGCTACGAGCAGTACTTC.

The J gene is TRBJ2-7, the V gene TRBV27, with TRBD2 matching over 8 bases. The V and J ends lost 6 bases and 3 bases, in that order; junction bases with no gene match: 10. The germline V gene encodes CDR1 MNHEY and CDR2 SMNVEV (reference sequence). The CDR3 has 15 amino acids. The CDR3 bases are TGTGCCAGCAGGTTGTCCCTAGCGGGTAACTACGAGCAGTACTTC. As protein: CASRLSLAGNYEQYF.